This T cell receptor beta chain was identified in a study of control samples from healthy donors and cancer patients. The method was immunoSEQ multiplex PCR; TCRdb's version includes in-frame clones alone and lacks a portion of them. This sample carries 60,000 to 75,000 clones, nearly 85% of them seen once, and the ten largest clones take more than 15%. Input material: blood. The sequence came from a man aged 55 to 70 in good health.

CDR3 loop: CATSPSGSTDTQYF. CDR3 coding DNA: TGTGCCACCAGTCCTAGCGGCAGCACAGATACGCAGTATTTT. V is TRBV24-1 and J is TRBJ2-3; 7 bases match TRBD2. The CDR3 has 14 amino acids. Germline V gene data show CDR1 as KGHDR and CDR2 as SFDVKD. J was trimmed by 0 bases and V by 6 bases; bases with no gene match: 2.